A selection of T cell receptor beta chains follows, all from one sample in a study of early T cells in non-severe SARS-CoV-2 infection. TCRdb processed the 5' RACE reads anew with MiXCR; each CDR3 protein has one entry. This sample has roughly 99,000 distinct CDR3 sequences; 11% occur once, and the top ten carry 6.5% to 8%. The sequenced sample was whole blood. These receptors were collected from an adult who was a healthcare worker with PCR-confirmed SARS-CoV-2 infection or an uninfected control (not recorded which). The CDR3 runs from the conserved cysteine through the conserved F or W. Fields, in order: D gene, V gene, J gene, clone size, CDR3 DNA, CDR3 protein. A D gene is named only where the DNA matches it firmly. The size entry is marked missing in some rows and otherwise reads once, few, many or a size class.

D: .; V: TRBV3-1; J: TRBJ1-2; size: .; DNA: TGTGCCAGCAGCCAAGGAACAGGGAGCGCTGGCTACACCTTC; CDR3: CASSQGTGSAGYTF
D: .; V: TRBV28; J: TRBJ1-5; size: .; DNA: TGTGCCATCAGGGGTCCTGATCAGCCCCAGCATTTT; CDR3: CAIRGPDQPQHF
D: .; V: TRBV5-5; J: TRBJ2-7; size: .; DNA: TGTGCCAGCAGGGCTTCCGGGGTATACGAGCAGTACTTC; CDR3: CASRASGVYEQYF
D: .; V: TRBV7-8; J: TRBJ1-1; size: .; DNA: TGTGCCAGCAGCTTAGATCCCGGCCCCAATTTCCCAGCTTTCTTT; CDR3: CASSLDPGPNFPAFF
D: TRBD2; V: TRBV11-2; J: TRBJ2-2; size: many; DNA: TGTGCCAGCAGCTTAGTGGCTAGCGGGAGGCCTTCAGCGGCGAACACCGGGGAGCTGTTTTTT; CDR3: CASSLVASGRPSAANTGELFF
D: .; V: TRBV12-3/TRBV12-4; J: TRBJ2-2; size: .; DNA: TGTGCCAGCAGCGTAGGGGATATCGGGACCGGGGAGCTGTTTTTT; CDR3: CASSVGDIGTGELFF
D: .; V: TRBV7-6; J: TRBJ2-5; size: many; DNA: TGTGCCAGCAGCTTAGCGGGGTTGAAAGAGACCCAGTACTTC; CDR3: CASSLAGLKETQYF
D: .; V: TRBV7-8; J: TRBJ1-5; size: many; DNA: TGTGCCAGCAGCCCAGACGGGGAGCGTCAGCCCCAGCATTTT; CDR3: CASSPDGERQPQHF
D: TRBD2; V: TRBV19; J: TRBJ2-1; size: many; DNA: TGTGCCAGTAGCCGTGGGACTAGCGGGAGCTCCTACAATGAGCAGTTCTTC; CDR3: CASSRGTSGSSYNEQFF
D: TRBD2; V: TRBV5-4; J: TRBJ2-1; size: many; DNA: TGTGCCAGCAGCTTAAGGCGGGAGCCTTACAATGAGCAGTTCTTC; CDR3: CASSLRREPYNEQFF
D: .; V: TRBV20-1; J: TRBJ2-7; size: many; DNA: TGCAGTGCTAGAGCCCCGTTTGAATCCTACGAGCAGTACTTC; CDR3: CSARAPFESYEQYF
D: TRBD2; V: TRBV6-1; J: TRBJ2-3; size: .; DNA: TGTGCCAGCAGTGAAGTCGGCGGGAGTTCAGATACGCAGTATTTT; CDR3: CASSEVGGSSDTQYF
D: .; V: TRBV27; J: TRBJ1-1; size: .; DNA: TGTGCCAACAGTCCATCCGACAGATTGAACACTGAAGCTTTCTTT; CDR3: CANSPSDRLNTEAFF
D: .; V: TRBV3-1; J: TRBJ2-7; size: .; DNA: TGTGCCAGCAGCCGCGGGCGAAGCTCCTACGAGCAGTACTTC; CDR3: CASSRGRSSYEQYF
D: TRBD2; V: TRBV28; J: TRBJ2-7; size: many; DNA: TGTGCCAGCAGTTTGTTTGTTAGCGGGGCCTACGAGCAGTACTTC; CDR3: CASSLFVSGAYEQYF
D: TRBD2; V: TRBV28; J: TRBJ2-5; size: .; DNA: TGTGCCAGCAGTTTCCCCGAGAAGGGGGCAGCGGGAGGGCCATACTCCGAGACCCAGTACTTC; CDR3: CASSFPEKGAAGGPYSETQYF
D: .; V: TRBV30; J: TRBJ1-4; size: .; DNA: TGTGCCTGGACTCCATCTCGCGCCAGAAGGGAAAAACTGTTTTTT; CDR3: CAWTPSRARREKLFF
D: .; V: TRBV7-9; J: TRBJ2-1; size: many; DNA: TGTGCCAGCAGCTTCCTACAGAATGAGCAGTTCTTC; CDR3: CASSFLQNEQFF
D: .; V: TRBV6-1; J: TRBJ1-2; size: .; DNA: TGTGCCAGCAGTGAAGCTCCGTTAAACGGTGGCTACACCTTC; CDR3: CASSEAPLNGGYTF
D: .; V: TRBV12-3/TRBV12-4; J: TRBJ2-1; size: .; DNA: TGTGCCAGCAGTTTCGGGAGCATTAGTGAGCAGTTCTTC; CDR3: CASSFGSISEQFF
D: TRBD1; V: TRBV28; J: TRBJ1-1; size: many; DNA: TGTGCCAGCAGTCAGTCCTACAGGGGGCCCAACACTGAAGCTTTCTTT; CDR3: CASSQSYRGPNTEAFF
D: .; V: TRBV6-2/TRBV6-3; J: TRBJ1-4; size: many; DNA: TGTGCCAGCACTCGGACAACTAATGAAAAACTGTTTTTT; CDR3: CASTRTTNEKLFF
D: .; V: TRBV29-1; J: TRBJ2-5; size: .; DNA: TGCAGCGTTACTGGGGGCGAAGGGACCCAGTACTTC; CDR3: CSVTGGEGTQYF
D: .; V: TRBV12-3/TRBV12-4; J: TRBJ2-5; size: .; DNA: TGTGCCAGCAGTTTTTGGGGGGAGACCCAGTACTTC; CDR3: CASSFWGETQYF
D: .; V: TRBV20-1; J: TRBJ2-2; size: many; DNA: TGCAGTGCTAGAGATCGGCAGTATTCCGGGGAGCTGTTTTTT; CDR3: CSARDRQYSGELFF
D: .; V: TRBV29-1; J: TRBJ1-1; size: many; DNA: TGCAGCGTTGAGGACCCCACTGAAGCTTTCTTT; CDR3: CSVEDPTEAFF
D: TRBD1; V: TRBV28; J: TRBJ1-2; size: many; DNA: TGTGCCAGCAGGCCAGGGGGAGTTATCTATGGCTACACCTTC; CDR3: CASRPGGVIYGYTF
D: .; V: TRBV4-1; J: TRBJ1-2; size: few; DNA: TGCGCCAGCAGCCAAGGAGATGTTACAGACTATGGCTACACCTTC; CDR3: CASSQGDVTDYGYTF
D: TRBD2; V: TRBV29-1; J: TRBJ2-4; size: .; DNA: TGCAGCGTTGAAGATGTCCGGGGCGGGAGGACCATTCAGTACTTC; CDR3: CSVEDVRGGRTIQYF
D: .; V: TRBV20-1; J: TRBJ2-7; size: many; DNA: TGCAGTGCCCCGCGGGGCCCAAGCGGGCAGTACTTC; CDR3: CSAPRGPSGQYF
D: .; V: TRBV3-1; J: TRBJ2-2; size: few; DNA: TGTGCCAGCAGCCAAGTTGGTAGAGTCGGGGAGCTGTTTTTT; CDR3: CASSQVGRVGELFF
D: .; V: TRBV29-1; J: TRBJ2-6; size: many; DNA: TGCAGCGTTGCAGTCTCTGGGGCCAACGTCCTGACTTTC; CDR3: CSVAVSGANVLTF
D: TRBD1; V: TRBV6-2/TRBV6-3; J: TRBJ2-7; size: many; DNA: TGTGCCAGCAGCAATCCCGGGACAGGGAGTGAGCAGTACTTC; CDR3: CASSNPGTGSEQYF
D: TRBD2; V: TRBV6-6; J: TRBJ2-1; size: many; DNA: TGTGCCAGCAGTTACTCGAGGCTAGCGGGAGCTGGGCCCTACAATGAGCAGTTCTTC; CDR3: CASSYSRLAGAGPYNEQFF
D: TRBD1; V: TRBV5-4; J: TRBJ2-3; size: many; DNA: TGTGCCAGCAGCAATTCCGGGACAGGCACAGATACGCAGTATTTT; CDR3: CASSNSGTGTDTQYF
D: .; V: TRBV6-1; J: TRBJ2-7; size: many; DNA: TGTGCCAGCAGTGAACGCGGACCCTACGAGCAGTACTTC; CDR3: CASSERGPYEQYF
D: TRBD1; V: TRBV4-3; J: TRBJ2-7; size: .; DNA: TGCGCCAGCAGCCAGGACAGGTTGAAGGACGAGCAGTACTTC; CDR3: CASSQDRLKDEQYF
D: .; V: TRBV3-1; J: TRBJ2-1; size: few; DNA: TGTGCCAGCAGCCAAGAGAAGGTGGTTTGGGGCGAGCAGTTCTTC; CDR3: CASSQEKVVWGEQFF
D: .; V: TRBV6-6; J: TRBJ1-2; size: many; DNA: TGTGCCAGCAGGACCGTTGGCTACACCTTC; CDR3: CASRTVGYTF
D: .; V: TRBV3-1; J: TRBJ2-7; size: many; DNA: TGTGCCAGCAGCCCCAGCGGGAAGGGGGACGAGCAGTACTTC; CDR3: CASSPSGKGDEQYF
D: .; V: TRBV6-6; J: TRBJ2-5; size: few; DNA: TGTGCCAGCAGCCGACCCACTAATGAAGAGACCCAGTACTTC; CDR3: CASSRPTNEETQYF
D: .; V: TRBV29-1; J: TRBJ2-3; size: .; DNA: TGCAGCGTTGATCTCGTTAGCGCAGGCACAGATACGCAGTATTTT; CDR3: CSVDLVSAGTDTQYF
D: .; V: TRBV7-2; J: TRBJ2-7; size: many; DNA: TGTGCCAGCAGCTTAGGAGTCGCTCTTGGCGAGCAGTACTTC; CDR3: CASSLGVALGEQYF
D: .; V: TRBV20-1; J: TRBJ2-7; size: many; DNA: TGCAGTGCTAGACCAATGACCTCGACCTACGAGCAGTACTTC; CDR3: CSARPMTSTYEQYF
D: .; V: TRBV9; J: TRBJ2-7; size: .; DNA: TGTGCCAGCAGCCTCAGGCCAGGGAACGAGCAGTACTTC; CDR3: CASSLRPGNEQYF
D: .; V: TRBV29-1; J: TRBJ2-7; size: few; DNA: TGCAGCGTTACGGGACCACAGGGAATAGGCTACGAGCAGTACTTC; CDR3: CSVTGPQGIGYEQYF
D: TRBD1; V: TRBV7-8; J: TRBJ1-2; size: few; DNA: TGTGCCAGCAGCGGAATACAGGGGTATGATGGCTACACCTTC; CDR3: CASSGIQGYDGYTF
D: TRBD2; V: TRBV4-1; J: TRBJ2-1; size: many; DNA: TGCGCCAGCAGCCAAGAGGGACTAGGAGCGGATGAGCAGTTCTTC; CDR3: CASSQEGLGADEQFF
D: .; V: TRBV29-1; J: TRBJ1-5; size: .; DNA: TGCAGCGTTGGAGACGGGGGGCAACAGCCCCAGCATTTT; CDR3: CSVGDGGQQPQHF
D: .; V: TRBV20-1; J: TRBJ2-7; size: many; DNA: TGCAGTGCGCGGGGGGACAGGAGAGCTTACGAGCAGTACTTC; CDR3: CSARGDRRAYEQYF
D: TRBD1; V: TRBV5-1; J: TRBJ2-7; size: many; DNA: TGCGCCAGCAGCCCAGGAGGGACAGGGCATTACGAGCAGTACTTC; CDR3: CASSPGGTGHYEQYF
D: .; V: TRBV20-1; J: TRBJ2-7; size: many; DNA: TGCAGTGCTAATCAGGGATCCTACGAGCAGTACTTC; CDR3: CSANQGSYEQYF
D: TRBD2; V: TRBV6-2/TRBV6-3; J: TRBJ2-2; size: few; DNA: TGTGCCAGCAGTTACCTTGGCGGGAGGATCGTCGGGGAGCTGTTTTTT; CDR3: CASSYLGGRIVGELFF
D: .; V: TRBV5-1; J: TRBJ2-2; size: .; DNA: TGCGCCAGCAGCTTGGAACAGTTGGGCACCGGGGAGCTGTTTTTT; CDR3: CASSLEQLGTGELFF
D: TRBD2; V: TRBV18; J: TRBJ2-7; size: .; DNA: TGTGCCAGCTCACCCAGACTAGCTGACGGCGAGCAGTACTTC; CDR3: CASSPRLADGEQYF